The 2 T cell receptor beta chains below all came from one sample that was sequenced in a study of blood T cell repertoires in COVID-19. Here immunoSEQ multiplex PCR was the method, and the copy in TCRdb shows in-frame clones only, minus some. Counted here are approximately 170,000 clones, about 86% occurring once; the ten biggest clones make up roughly 7%. Sequencing input: peripheral blood. These TCRs come from a woman over 75 in a cohort sampled during active or convalescent COVID-19.

The rearrangement uses TRBV5-5 and TRBJ1-1, with a possible D match to TRBD1 (5 bases). Trimming cost V 4 bases and J 3 bases, with 13 bases left between them. Germline V gives CDR1 SGHKS, CDR2 YYEKEE (reference sequence). The CDR3 contains 14 residues. In DNA, the CDR3 is TGTGCCAGCAGCCCCACCGGGGGAGACACTGAAGCTTTCTTT. It translates to CASSPTGGDTEAFF.

V usage is TRBV10-3 and J usage is TRBJ2-7; possible D gene TRBD1, 7 bases. V lost 8 bases and J 2 bases, leaving 16 bases between the germline ends. This CDR3 is built from 14 residues. Germline V gene lookup returns CDR1 ENHRY and CDR2 SYGVKD. The CDR3 coding sequence is TGTGCCATCGGCCAGGGGGGTGAGGCCTACGAGCAGTACTTC. Translating gives CAIGQGGEAYEQYF.